The sequence of this T cell receptor (beta chain) was determined in a study of identical twins. This clonotype was seen ten or more times. TCRdb reanalysed the 5' RACE reads using MiXCR and keeps one entry per CDR3 protein. The table has 200,000 to 300,000 distinct CDR3 sequences, 5.5% to 7% seen once; the top ten hold roughly 3.6%. The germline V gene encodes CDR1 LGHDT and CDR2 YNNKEL (reference sequence). The CDR3 length is 11 residues. Trimming removed 3 bases from V and 8 bases from J, with 7 bases in between. These data were also filed under a second study, of yellow fever vaccine responses in identical twins.

What was sequenced was memory (CD45RO+) T cells sorted from blood. This sequence originates from a woman between 18 and 29 years old in good health. The V call is TRBV3-1, the J call TRBJ1-2; no clear D gene. CDR3 amino acids: CASSHGGGYTF. CDR3 nucleotides: TGTGCCAGCAGCCATGGTGGGGGCTACACCTTC.